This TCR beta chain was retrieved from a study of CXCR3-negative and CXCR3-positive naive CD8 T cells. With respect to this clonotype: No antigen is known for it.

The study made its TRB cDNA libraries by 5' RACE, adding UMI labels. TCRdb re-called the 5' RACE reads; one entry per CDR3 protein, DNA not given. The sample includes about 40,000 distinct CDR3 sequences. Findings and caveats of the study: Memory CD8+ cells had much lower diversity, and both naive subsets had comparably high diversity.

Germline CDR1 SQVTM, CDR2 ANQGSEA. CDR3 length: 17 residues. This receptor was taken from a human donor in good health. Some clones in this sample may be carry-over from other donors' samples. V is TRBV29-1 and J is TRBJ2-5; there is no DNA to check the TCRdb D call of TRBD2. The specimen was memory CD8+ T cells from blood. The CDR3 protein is CSVDETSGNGYQETQYF.